This T cell receptor (beta chain) was profiled in a study of early T cells in non-severe SARS-CoV-2 infection (dated by TCRdb to the early 2020s). Turning to the overall study: Because TCR sequencing relied on bulk RNA taken from unsorted whole blood, pairing of alpha and beta chains was not possible.

What the study reported, not specific to this receptor: VDJdb matching was skewed toward anti-spike CD8 responses, so virus-specific expansions were likely underestimated and private and CD4 specificities were missed.

Germline trimming amounts to 5 bases on V and 4 bases on J, with 12 as the count of junction bases outside the gene matches. The CDR3 numbers 16 residues from cysteine through phenylalanine. Just the 48-base CDR3 DNA is kept, in frame starting at base 1. A case-control design nested within a healthcare worker cohort in London, UK, was used, with weekly nasopharyngeal swab PCR tests and blood sampling performed. Between 23 and 31 March 2020, the week of the UK lockdown, healthcare workers were enrolled and then followed up weekly for as long as 16 weeks. Library construction relied on 5' RACE. The listed sequencing device is NextSeq 500. In the TCR library protocol, unique molecular identifiers were attached to individual cDNA molecules to correct for PCR bias and sequencing error. Sequencing covered both TCR alpha and beta chains, and within each sample the abundances of alpha and beta sequences were tightly co-correlated. The original methods were these. Decombinator V4 was used to annotate TCR sequences for V gene, J gene and CDR3. TCRs were defined as expanded if a significant change between any two time points was detected under a Poisson model with p below 0.0001. Abundances of TCRs were expressed as counts per million after normalisation to the total number of TCRs sequenced in each sample. MAIT TCRs were defined by TRAV1-2 paired with TRAJ12, TRAJ20 or TRAJ33, and iNKT TCRs by TRAV10 paired with TRAJ18. VDJdb, accessed 1 November 2021, was searched for CMV, EBV and SARS-CoV-2 annotated TCRs, with TCRs annotated for multiple antigens excluded. TCRdb trimmed the raw reads at Q25, called clones with MiXCR and kept productive beta chains. For every CDR3 protein sequence, its rows merge into one entry that carries the most common genes and DNA. The V and J calls, along with clone size, are taken from TCRdb and not from the paper's own processing. The sample records fewer than 80,000 distinct CDR3 sequences, approximately 13% of which are singletons. The ten largest clones add up to approximately 5% of the sample.

The table lists this clonotype with a few counts. Its antigen is not yet known. No much larger clonotype is one base removed from it; base qualities were not supplied. Material: whole blood. This clonotype originated in an adult who was a healthcare worker with PCR-confirmed SARS-CoV-2 infection or an uninfected control (not recorded which). The chain was built from TRBV12-3 or TRBV12-4 and TRBJ2-3, with 7 junctional bases fitting TRBD1. CDR3 protein: CASSPGNRGVSDTQYF. At the DNA level, the sequence is TGTGCCAGCAGTCCGGGGAACAGGGGCGTCTCAGATACGCAGTATTTT.